These 18 T cell receptor beta chains originate from one sample sequenced in a study of blood T cell repertoires in COVID-19. This table comes from immunoSEQ multiplex PCR, and its TCRdb copy is limited to in-frame clones, with some not included. The profile shows approximately 390,000 clones, around 87% of them singletons. What was sequenced was peripheral blood. The receptor set was obtained from a man between 18 and 35 years old with active or convalescent COVID-19.

The chain has TRBV7-9 and TRBJ2-1, with 7 bases that match TRBD1. V lost 5 bases to trimming and J lost 3 bases; unmatched junction nucleotides: 10. Germline V gene lookup returns CDR1 SEHNR and CDR2 FQNEAQ (reference sequence). The CDR3 extends over 16 amino acids. The CDR3 is CASSPGRDSFYNEQFF. The CDR3 bases are TGTGCCAGCAGCCCCGGTAGGGACAGCTTCTACAATGAGCAGTTCTTC.

The chain carries TRBV7-3 and TRBJ2-3; possibly TRBD2 for D (5 bases). V lost 4 bases and J 8 bases, leaving 10 bases between the germline ends. Per the germline V gene, CDR1 is SGHTA and CDR2 is FQGTGA. This CDR3 comprises 12 residues. The CDR3 DNA reads TGTGCCAGCAGCTCCATAAGCGGTACGCAGTATTTT. As protein: CASSSISGTQYF.

This clone appeared a single time. The V gene is TRBV6-1, the J gene TRBJ1-1, with 7 bases aligning to TRBD1. Germline CDR1 and CDR2: MNHNS and SASEGT. Trimming took 3 bases from V and 0 from J; bases not matched to a gene: 16. The CDR3 is 19 amino acids. The CDR3 nucleotides are TGTGCCAGCAGTGACCGGGACAGAGAAATTATGGCGATGAACACTGAAGCTTTCTTT. As protein: CASSDRDREIMAMNTEAFF.

The chain links TRBV14 to TRBJ2-3, with TRBD1 as a possible D gene (5 bases). The CDR3 loop spans 17 amino acids. Germline V gene data show CDR1 as SGHDN and CDR2 as FVKESK. Trimming cost V 0 bases and J 2 bases, with 15 bases left between them. CDR3 bases: TGTGCCAGCAGCCAAGATTTTGAACAGGCACACACAGATACGCAGTATTTT. Its protein is CASSQDFEQAHTDTQYF.

V gene TRBV9 combines with J gene TRBJ1-2, with TRBD1 as a possible D gene (5 bases). This CDR3 region has 13 residues. V lost 1 base, J lost 8 bases, and 12 bases lay in between. Germline CDR1 SGDLS, CDR2 YYNGEE. CDR3 amino acids: CASSVSTWGGYTF. Written as DNA, the CDR3 is TGTGCCAGCAGCGTATCGACCTGGGGCGGCTACACCTTC. Using reference TRBV9 and TRBJ1-2 for the parts outside the CDR3, the full variable domain is DSGVTQTPKHLITATGQRVTLRCSPRSGDLSVYWYQQSLDQGLQFLIQYYNGEERAKGNILERFSAQQFPDLHSELNLSSLELGDSALYFCASSVSTWGGYTFGSGTRLTVV.

The chain uses TRBV19 and TRBJ2-7, with 7 bases identical to TRBD2. Germline V CDR1 and CDR2: LNHDA, SQIVND (reference sequence). The CDR3 is 14 residues long. V lost 3 bases and J lost 4; bases outside the gene matches: 6. This CDR3 is CASSIGLAEYEQYF. The CDR3 coding sequence is TGTGCCAGTAGTATCGGGCTAGCGGAATACGAGCAGTACTTC.

The rearrangement links TRBV19 to TRBJ1-2; the D gene is possibly TRBD1 (6 bases). V was shortened by 8 bases and J by 5 bases, with 21 bases between the two germline ends. The CDR3 spans 15 residues. CDR1 is LNHDA, CDR2 SQIVND, per germline (reference sequence). DNA of the CDR3: TGTGCCAGTCTGAAGTTTCCGGGACAAGGATATGGCTACACCTTC. Translating gives CASLKFPGQGYGYTF.

The genes are TRBV28 and TRBJ2-4; D ambiguous. The CDR3 is 12 residues long. In germline, CDR1 is MDHEN, CDR2 SYDVKM. V was trimmed by 3 bases and J by 4 bases, leaving 4 bases between them. CDR3 DNA: TGTGCCAGCAGTTTCCCGAAAAACATTCAGTACTTC. Its translation is CASSFPKNIQYF.

This sequence joins TRBV18 and TRBJ1-1; tentative D call: TRBD1 (6 bases). V was shortened by 2 bases and J by 2 bases, with 9 bases between the two germline ends. Germline lookup yields CDR1 KGHSH and CDR2 LQKENI. This CDR3 has 14 residues. DNA for the CDR3: TGTGCCAGCTCACCAATCAGGGGCAACACTGAAGCTTTCTTT. Its translation: CASSPIRGNTEAFF.

The chain is built from TRBV7-2 and TRBJ1-1, with D maybe TRBD1 (5 bases). CDR1 is SGHTA, CDR2 FQGNSA, per germline. V was clipped by 2 bases and J by 11 bases, with 18 bases between them. The CDR3 length is 14 residues. The CDR3 DNA reads as TGTGCCAGCAGCTTAAGGGGTGCGCGGAGCGGGGCTTTCTTT. Translating it yields CASSLRGARSGAFF.

The rearrangement joins TRBV12-3 or TRBV12-4 to TRBJ1-1; D call uncertain. Trimming took off 8 bases at V and 4 bases at J, with 14 bases between the two ends. The CDR3 totals 13 residues. The CDR3 region is CASFTYRGTEAFF. For the CDR3, the DNA is TGTGCCAGCTTCACTTATCGGGGCACTGAAGCTTTCTTT.

This chain links TRBV28 with TRBJ2-5; 11 bases are a match to TRBD2. The trim removed 6 bases at V and 5 bases at J, leaving 8 bases unmatched. Germline CDR1 and CDR2: MDHEN and SYDVKM. The CDR3 is 15 residues long. CDR3 loop: CASRDSGGARETQYF. The CDR3 coding sequence is TGTGCCAGCAGAGATAGCGGGGGGGCCAGGGAGACCCAGTACTTC.

V is TRBV5-5 and J is TRBJ1-1; D ambiguous. Trimming took off 0 bases at V and 5 bases at J, with 11 bases between the two ends. The length of the CDR3 is 14 residues. Germline V CDR1 and CDR2: SGHKS, YYEKEE (reference sequence). The CDR3 DNA follows: TGTGCCAGCAGCTTGGTCGGGTCTGGGACTGAAGCTTTCTTT. This codes for CASSLVGSGTEAFF.

V usage is TRBV2 and J usage is TRBJ2-4; 9 bases agree with TRBD1. Trimming at V came to 6 bases and at J to 6 bases, leaving 9 bases not matched to a gene. Germline V lookup: CDR1 SNHLY, CDR2 FYNNEI. The CDR3 is 15 amino acids. The CDR3 region has the DNA TGTGCCAGCAGGCGGGACAGGGAAGATACAAACATTCAGTACTTC. It is translated as CASRRDREDTNIQYF.

The chain is built from TRBV6-2 or TRBV6-3 and TRBJ2-7; no firm D call. The ends were cut back, 6 bases at V and 4 bases at J, with 13 bases in the middle. Germline values: CDR1 MNHEY, CDR2 SVGEGT. The CDR3 is 13 amino acids. In DNA, the CDR3 is TGTGCCAGCAGCAATTCCCCGAGATACGAGCAGTACTTC. Residues: CASSNSPRYEQYF.

This clone was picked up a small number of times. The CDR3 here is CVTSTGVLGGMNTEAFF. The CDR3 nucleotides are TGTGTAACCAGCACGGGGGTCCTGGGTGGAATGAACACTGAAGCTTTCTTT. The chain couples TRBV5-8 to TRBJ1-1; tentatively, D is TRBD1 (5 bases). The CDR3 runs 17 residues. CDR1 is SGHTS and CDR2 is YDEGEE in the germline V gene.

V usage is TRBV6-5 and J usage is TRBJ1-2; D might be TRBD1 (6 bases). This CDR3 contains 13 residues. Per germline, CDR1 MNHEY and CDR2 SVGAGI. V gave up 6 bases and J gave up 7 bases, with 15 bases separating them. The CDR3 DNA follows: TGTGCCAGCAGACTTACCGGGACAAGTGGCTACACCTTC. This translates into CASRLTGTSGYTF.

This chain links TRBV2 with TRBJ2-1; D is possibly TRBD2 (6 bases). Looked up from germline, CDR1 is SNHLY and CDR2 is FYNNEI. The CDR3 length is 13 residues. V lost 7 bases and J lost 0, with 7 bases in between. The CDR3: CASKRVSYNEQFF. In DNA, the CDR3 is TGTGCCAGCAAGCGGGTCTCCTACAATGAGCAGTTCTTC.